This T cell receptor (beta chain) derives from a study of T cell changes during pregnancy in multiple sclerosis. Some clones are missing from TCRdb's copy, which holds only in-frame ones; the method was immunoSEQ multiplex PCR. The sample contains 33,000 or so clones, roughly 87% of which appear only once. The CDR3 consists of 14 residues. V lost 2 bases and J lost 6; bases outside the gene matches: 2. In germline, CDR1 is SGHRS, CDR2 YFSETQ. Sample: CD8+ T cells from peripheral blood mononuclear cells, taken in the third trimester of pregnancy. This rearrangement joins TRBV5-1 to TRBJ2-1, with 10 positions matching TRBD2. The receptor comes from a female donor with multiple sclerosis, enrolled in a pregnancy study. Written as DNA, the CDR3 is TGCGCCAGCAGCTTAGCGGGAGGGTCCAATGAGCAGTTCTTC. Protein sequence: CASSLAGGSNEQFF.